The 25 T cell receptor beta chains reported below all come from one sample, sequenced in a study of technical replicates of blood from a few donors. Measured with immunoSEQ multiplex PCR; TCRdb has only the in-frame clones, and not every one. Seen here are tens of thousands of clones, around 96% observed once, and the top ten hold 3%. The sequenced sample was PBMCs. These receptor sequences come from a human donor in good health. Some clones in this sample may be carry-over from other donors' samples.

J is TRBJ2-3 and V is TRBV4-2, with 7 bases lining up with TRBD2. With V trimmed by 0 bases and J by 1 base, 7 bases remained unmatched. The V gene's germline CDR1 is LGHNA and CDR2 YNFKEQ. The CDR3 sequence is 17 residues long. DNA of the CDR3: TGTGCCAGCAGCCAAGATGGGGGTGGGGGGGGCACAGATACGCAGTATTTT. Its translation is CASSQDGGGGGTDTQYF.

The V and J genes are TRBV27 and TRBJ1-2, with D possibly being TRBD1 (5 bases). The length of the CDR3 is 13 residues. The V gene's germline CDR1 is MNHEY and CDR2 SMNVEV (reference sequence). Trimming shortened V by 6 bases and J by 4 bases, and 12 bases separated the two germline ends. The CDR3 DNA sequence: TGTGCCAGCAGGGCACTTACAGGCTATGGCTACACCTTC. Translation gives CASRALTGYGYTF.

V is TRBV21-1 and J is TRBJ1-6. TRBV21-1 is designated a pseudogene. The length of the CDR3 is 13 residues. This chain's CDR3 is CASRRGAHWALHF. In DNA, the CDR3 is TGTGCCAGCCGGAGGGGTGCGCATTGGGCCCTCCACTTT.

The CDR3 reads CASSSSGLNTEAFF. In DNA form, the CDR3 reads TGTGCCAGCAGCTCCAGCGGACTGAACACTGAAGCTTTCTTT. V and J are TRBV11-3 and TRBJ1-1; the D is unclear. V lost 4 bases, J lost 0 bases, and 9 bases lay in between. Germline lookup yields CDR1 SGHNT and CDR2 YENEEA. The CDR3 totals 14 residues.

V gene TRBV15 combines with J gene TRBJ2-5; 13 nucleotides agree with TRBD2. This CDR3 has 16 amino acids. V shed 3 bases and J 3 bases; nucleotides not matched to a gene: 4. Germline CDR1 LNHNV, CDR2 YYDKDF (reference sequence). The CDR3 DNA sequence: TGTGCCACCAGCAGCGAAACTAGCGGGAGGGAAGAGACCCAGTACTTC. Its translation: CATSSETSGREETQYF.

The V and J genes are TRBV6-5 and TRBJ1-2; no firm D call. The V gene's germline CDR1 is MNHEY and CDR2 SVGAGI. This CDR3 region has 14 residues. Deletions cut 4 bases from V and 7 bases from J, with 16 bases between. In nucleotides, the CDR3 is TGTGCCAGCAGTTTTACCCAGGTTTACGGTGGCTACACCTTC. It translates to CASSFTQVYGGYTF.

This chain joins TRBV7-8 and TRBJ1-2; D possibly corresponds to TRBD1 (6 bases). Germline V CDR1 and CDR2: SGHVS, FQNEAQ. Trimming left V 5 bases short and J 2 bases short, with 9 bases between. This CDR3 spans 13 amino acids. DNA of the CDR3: TGTGCCAGCAGCCCGGACAGCAACTATGGCTACACCTTC. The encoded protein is CASSPDSNYGYTF.

CDR3 sequence: CAWTSGGKLFF. CDR3 DNA: TGTGCCTGGACGAGCGGTGGAAAACTGTTTTTT. The chain recombines TRBV30 with TRBJ1-4; no clear D gene. Germline V gene sequence: CDR1 GTSNPN, CDR2 SVGIG (reference sequence). The V end lost 4 bases, the J end lost 10 bases, and 10 bases lay between the germline ends. The CDR3 sequence is 11 residues long.

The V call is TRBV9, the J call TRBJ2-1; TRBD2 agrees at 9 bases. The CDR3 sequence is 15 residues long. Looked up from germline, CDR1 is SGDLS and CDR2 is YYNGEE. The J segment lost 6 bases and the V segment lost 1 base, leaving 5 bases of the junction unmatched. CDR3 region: CASSVLAGGGNEQFF. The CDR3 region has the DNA TGTGCCAGCAGCGTACTGGCGGGAGGGGGCAATGAGCAGTTCTTC.

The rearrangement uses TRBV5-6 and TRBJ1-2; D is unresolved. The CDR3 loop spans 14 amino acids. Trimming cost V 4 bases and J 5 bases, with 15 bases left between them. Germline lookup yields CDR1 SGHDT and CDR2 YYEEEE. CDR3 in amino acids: CASSTRTKSYGYTF. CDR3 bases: TGTGCCAGCAGCACTAGGACGAAATCTTATGGCTACACCTTC.

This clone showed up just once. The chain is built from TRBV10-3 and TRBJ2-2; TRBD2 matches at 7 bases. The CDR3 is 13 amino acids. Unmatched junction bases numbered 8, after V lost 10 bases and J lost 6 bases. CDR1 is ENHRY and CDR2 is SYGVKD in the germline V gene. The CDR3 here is CATYGGVAGELFF. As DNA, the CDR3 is TGTGCCACCTATGGGGGGGTAGCCGGGGAGCTGTTTTTT.

The CDR3 here is CASSPRGGQGEGQQYF. CDR3 nucleotide sequence: TGTGCCAGCAGCCCAAGAGGGGGACAGGGTGAAGGACAGCAGTATTTT. The rearrangement uses TRBV9 and TRBJ2-3, with 9 bases aligning to TRBD1. This CDR3 has 16 amino acids. Trimming took 4 bases from V and 11 from J; bases not matched to a gene: 17. CDR1 and CDR2 from the germline V gene are SGDLS and YYNGEE.

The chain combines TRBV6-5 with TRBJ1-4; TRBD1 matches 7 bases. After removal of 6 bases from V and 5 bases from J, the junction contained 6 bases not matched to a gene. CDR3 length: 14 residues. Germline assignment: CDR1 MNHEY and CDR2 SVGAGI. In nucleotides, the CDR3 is TGTGCCAGCAGCCGGACAGGAGTAAATGAAAAACTGTTTTTT. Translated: CASSRTGVNEKLFF.

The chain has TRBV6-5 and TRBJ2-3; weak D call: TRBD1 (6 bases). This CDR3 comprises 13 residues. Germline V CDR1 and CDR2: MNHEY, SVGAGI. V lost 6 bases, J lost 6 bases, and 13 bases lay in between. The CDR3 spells CASSRTDRDTQYF. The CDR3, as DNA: TGTGCCAGCAGCCGAACAGACAGGGATACGCAGTATTTT.

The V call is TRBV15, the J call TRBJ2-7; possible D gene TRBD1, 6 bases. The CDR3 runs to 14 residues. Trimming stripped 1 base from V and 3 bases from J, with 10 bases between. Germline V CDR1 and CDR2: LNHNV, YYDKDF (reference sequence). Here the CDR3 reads CATSRGGRDYEQYF. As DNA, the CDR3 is TGTGCCACCAGCAGAGGGGGGCGAGACTACGAGCAGTACTTC.

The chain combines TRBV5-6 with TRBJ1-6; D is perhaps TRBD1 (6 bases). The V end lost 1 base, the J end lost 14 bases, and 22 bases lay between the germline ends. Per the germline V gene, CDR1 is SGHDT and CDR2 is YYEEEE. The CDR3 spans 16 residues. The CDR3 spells CASSLWLSGVVPALHF. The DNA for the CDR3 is TGTGCCAGCAGCTTGTGGTTATCAGGGGTGGTCCCAGCCCTCCACTTT. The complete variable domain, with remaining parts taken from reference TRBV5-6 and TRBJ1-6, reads DAGVTQSPTHLIKTRGQQVTLRCSPKSGHDTVSWYQQALGQGPQFIFQYYEEEERQRGNFPDRFSGHQFPNYSSELNVNALLLGDSALYLCASSLWLSGVVPALHFGNGTRLTVT.

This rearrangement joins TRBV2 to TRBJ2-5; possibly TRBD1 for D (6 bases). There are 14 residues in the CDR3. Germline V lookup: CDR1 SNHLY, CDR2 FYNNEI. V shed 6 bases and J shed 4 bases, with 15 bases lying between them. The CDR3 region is CASRPDRPAETQYF. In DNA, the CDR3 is TGTGCCAGCAGACCAGACAGGCCAGCAGAGACCCAGTACTTC.

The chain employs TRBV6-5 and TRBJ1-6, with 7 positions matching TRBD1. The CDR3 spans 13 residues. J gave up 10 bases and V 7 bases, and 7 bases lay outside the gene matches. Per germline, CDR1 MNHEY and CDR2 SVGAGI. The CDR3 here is CASKDRVGSPLHF. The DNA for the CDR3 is TGTGCCAGCAAAGACAGGGTTGGATCACCCCTCCACTTT.

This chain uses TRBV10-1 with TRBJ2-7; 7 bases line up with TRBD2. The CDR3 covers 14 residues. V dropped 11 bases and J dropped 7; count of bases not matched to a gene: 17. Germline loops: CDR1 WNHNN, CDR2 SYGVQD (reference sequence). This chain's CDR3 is CAAWTPSGALEQYF. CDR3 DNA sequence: TGCGCCGCATGGACCCCTAGCGGTGCGTTGGAGCAGTACTTC.

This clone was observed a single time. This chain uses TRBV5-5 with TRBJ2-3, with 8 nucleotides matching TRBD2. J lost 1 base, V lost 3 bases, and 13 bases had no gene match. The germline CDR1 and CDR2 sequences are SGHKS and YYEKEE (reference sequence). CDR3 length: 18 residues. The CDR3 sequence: CASSWRTRAGVGTDTQYF. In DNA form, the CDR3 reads TGTGCCAGCAGCTGGCGAACTAGAGCGGGAGTTGGCACAGATACGCAGTATTTT.

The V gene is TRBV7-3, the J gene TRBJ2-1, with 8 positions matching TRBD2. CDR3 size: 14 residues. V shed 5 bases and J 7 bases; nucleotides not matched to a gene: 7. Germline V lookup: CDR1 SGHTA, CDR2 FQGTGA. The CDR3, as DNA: TGTGCCAGCAGCGGACGGGGGGGTCGGAATGAGCAGTTCTTC. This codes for CASSGRGGRNEQFF. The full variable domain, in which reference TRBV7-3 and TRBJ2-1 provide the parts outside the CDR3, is GAGVSQTPSNKVTEKGKYVELRCDPISGHTALYWYRQSLGQGPEFLIYFQGTGAADDSGLPNDRFFAVRPEGSVSTLKIQRTERGDSAVYLCASSGRGGRNEQFFGPGTRLTVL.

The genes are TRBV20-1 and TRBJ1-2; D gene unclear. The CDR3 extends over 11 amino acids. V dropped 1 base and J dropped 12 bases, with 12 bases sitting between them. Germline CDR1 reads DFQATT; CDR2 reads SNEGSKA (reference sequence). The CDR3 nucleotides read TGCAGTGCTAGAGCCGCGGCCACTAACACCTTC. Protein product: CSARAAATNTF.

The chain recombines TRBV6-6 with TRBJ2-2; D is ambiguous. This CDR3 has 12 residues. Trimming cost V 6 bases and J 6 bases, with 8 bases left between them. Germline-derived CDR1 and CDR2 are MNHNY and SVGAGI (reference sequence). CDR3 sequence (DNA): TGTGCCAGCAGACTGAGTTCCGGGGAGCTGTTTTTT. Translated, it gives CASRLSSGELFF.

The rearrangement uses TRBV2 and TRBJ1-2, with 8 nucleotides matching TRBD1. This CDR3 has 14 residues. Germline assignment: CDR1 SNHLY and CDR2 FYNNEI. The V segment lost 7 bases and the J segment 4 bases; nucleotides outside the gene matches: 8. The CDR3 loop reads CASTGQGPLYGYTF. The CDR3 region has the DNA TGTGCCAGCACTGGACAGGGCCCTCTCTATGGCTACACCTTC.

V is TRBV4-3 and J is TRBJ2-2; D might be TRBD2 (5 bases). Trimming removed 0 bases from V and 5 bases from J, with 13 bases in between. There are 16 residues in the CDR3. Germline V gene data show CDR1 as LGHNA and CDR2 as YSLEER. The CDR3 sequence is CASSQEASFVTGELFF. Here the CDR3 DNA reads TGCGCCAGCAGCCAAGAGGCTAGCTTCGTAACCGGGGAGCTGTTTTTT.